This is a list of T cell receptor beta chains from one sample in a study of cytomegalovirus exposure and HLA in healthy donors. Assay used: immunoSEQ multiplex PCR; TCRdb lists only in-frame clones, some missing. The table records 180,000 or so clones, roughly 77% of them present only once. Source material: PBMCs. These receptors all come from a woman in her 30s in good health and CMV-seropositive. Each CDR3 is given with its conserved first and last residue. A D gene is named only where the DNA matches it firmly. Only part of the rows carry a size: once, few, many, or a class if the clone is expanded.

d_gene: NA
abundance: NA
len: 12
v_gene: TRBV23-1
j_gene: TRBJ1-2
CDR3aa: CASSQTAYGYTF
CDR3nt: TGCGCCAGCAGTCAAACAGCCTATGGCTACACCTTC

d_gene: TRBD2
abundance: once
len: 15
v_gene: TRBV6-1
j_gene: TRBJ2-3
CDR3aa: CASSEGRGGPDTQYF
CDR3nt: TGTGCCAGCAGTGAAGGTCGGGGGGGGCCAGATACGCAGTATTTT

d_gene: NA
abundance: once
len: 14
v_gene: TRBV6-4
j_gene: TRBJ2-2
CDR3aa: CASSERQGGGELFF
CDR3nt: TGTGCCAGCAGTGAAAGGCAGGGCGGCGGGGAGCTGTTTTTT

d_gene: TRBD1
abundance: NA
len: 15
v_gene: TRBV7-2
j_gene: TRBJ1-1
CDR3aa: CASSRQGNMNTEAFF
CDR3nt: TGTGCCAGCAGCCGACAGGGGAATATGAACACTGAAGCTTTCTTT

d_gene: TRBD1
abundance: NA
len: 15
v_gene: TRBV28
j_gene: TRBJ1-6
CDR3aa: CASSSGQGYNSPLHF
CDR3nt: TGTGCCAGCAGTTCTGGACAGGGCTATAATTCACCCCTCCACTTT

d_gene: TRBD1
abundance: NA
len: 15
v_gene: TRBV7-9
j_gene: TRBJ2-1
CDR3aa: CASSSGTGDYNEQFF
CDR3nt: TGTGCCAGCAGCTCGGGGACAGGCGACTACAATGAGCAGTTCTTC

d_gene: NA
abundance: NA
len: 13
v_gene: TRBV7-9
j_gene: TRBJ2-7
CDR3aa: CASSLRLSLEQYF
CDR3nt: TGTGCCAGCAGCCTCCGCCTAAGTCTCGAGCAGTACTTC

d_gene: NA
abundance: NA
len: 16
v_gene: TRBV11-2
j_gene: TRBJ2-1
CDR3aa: CASSPRLASSYNEQFF
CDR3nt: TGTGCCAGCAGCCCCCGTTTAGCGAGCTCCTACAATGAGCAGTTCTTC

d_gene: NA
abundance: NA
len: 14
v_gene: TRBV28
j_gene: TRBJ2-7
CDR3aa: CASSSPPGEGEQYF
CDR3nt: TGTGCCAGCAGTTCGCCCCCAGGGGAGGGGGAGCAGTACTTC

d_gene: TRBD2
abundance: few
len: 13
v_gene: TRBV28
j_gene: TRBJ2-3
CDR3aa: CASSWGGGDTQYF
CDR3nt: TGTGCCAGCAGTTGGGGGGGAGGAGATACGCAGTATTTT

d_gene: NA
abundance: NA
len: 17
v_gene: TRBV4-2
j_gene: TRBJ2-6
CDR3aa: CASSQVGGAYGANVLTF
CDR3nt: TGTGCCAGCAGCCAAGTCGGTGGGGCTTATGGGGCCAACGTCCTGACTTTC

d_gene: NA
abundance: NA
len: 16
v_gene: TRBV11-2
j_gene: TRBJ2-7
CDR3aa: CASSSHGITGQSVQYF
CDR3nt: TGTGCCAGCAGCTCCCATGGTATTACAGGACAATCCGTACAGTACTTC

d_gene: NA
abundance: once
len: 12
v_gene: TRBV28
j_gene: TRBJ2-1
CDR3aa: CASSETYNEQFF
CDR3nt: TGTGCCAGCAGCGAGACTTACAATGAGCAGTTCTTC

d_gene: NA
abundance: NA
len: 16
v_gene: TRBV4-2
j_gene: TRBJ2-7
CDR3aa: CASSQLLGDTPYEQYF
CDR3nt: TGTGCCAGCAGCCAACTTTTGGGGGACACCCCCTACGAGCAGTACTTC